These T cell receptor beta chains were read from a single sample in a study of long-term antiretroviral therapy in people with HIV. Repertoires were generated with immunoSEQ multiplex PCR, while TCRdb's copy carries only in-frame clones and drops some. Of around 40,000 clones listed, 86% are singletons. This material consisted of unsorted PBMCs, taken just before starting antiretroviral therapy. The receptors come from a woman aged 18-30 years with HIV. CDR3s include the opening cysteine and the closing phenylalanine or tryptophan. D genes are given only for firm matches. Only part of the rows carry a size: once, few, many, or a class if the clone is expanded.

d_call,clone_size,v_call,j_call,cdr3_aa,cdr3_nt
TRBD1,.,TRBV14,TRBJ1-3,CASSQWGQGFSGNTIYF,TGTGCCAGCAGCCAGTGGGGACAGGGGTTCTCTGGAAACACCATATATTTT
.,.,TRBV7-6,TRBJ2-1,CASSLAVNEQFF,TGTGCCAGCAGCTTAGCAGTCAATGAGCAGTTCTTC
.,.,TRBV28,TRBJ1-5,CASRPSGGRGNQPQHF,TGTGCCAGCAGGCCCTCTGGGGGCAGGGGCAATCAGCCCCAGCATTTT
.,.,TRBV5-1,TRBJ2-7,CASSLVLGGSEQYF,TGCGCCAGCAGCTTGGTCTTGGGGGGCTCCGAGCAGTACTTC
.,.,TRBV28,TRBJ2-4,CASSLPQDRKNIQYF,TGTGCCAGCAGTTTACCCCAAGACAGGAAAAACATTCAGTACTTC
TRBD2,.,TRBV9,TRBJ2-2,CASSPTSGSVTGELFF,TGTGCCAGCAGCCCGACTAGCGGGAGTGTAACCGGGGAGCTGTTTTTT
.,.,TRBV9,TRBJ2-1,CASSVGGRAGERGNEQFF,TGTGCCAGCAGCGTGGGGGGCCGGGCGGGAGAACGAGGCAATGAGCAGTTCTTC
.,.,TRBV4-3,TRBJ2-7,CASSQDGGQSSYEQYF,TGCGCCAGCAGCCAAGACGGCGGACAGAGCTCCTACGAGCAGTACTTC
.,.,TRBV5-4,TRBJ2-7,CASSFYLQGLDSYEQYF,TGTGCCAGCAGCTTTTATCTCCAGGGTCTCGATTCCTACGAGCAGTACTTC
.,.,TRBV6-6,TRBJ1-5,CASIGLGNSNQPQHF,TGTGCCAGCATTGGGTTGGGGAATAGCAATCAGCCCCAGCATTTT
.,.,TRBV13,TRBJ1-3,CASSFMSGNTIYF,TGTGCCAGCAGCTTCATGTCTGGAAACACCATATATTTT
.,once,TRBV4-2,TRBJ2-3,CASKGMRGTDTQYF,TGTGCCAGCAAAGGTATGCGGGGCACAGATACGCAGTATTTT
.,.,TRBV28,TRBJ1-2,CASSSTRQGPANYGYTF,TGTGCCAGCAGTTCAACCCGCCAGGGACCAGCTAACTATGGCTACACCTTC
TRBD2,.,TRBV9,TRBJ2-1,CASSPPGTSPYNEQFF,TGTGCCAGCAGCCCCCCTGGGACTAGCCCATACAATGAGCAGTTCTTC
.,once,TRBV2,TRBJ1-1,CASYGGNTEAFF,TGTGCCAGTTACGGGGGGAACACTGAAGCTTTCTTT
.,.,TRBV7-9,TRBJ2-7,CASSLSAGRSGEQYF,TGTGCCAGCAGCTTATCGGCAGGGAGGAGTGGCGAGCAGTACTTC
TRBD1,.,TRBV27,TRBJ2-6,CASSFPTGQGVLGSGANVLTF,TGTGCCAGCAGTTTCCCCACCGGACAGGGAGTACTCGGTTCTGGGGCCAACGTCCTGACTTTC
TRBD1,.,TRBV18,TRBJ2-7,CASSPDRGREQYF,TGTGCCAGCTCACCAGACAGGGGCCGCGAGCAGTACTTC
.,.,TRBV2,TRBJ2-2,CASRDLITGELFF,TGTGCCAGCAGGGACTTGATCACCGGGGAGCTGTTTTTT
.,.,TRBV19,TRBJ2-1,CASSKDPGPSFSFYNEQFF,TGTGCCAGTAGTAAGGATCCGGGGCCGTCTTTTTCCTTCTACAATGAGCAGTTCTTC
.,.,TRBV5-6,TRBJ2-2,CASSLGALNTGELFF,TGTGCCAGCAGCTTGGGCGCTTTAAACACCGGGGAGCTGTTTTTT
TRBD1,once,TRBV7-8,TRBJ1-2,CASSLRDREGYGYTF,TGTGCCAGCAGCTTGAGGGACAGGGAGGGCTATGGCTACACCTTC
.,few,TRBV9,TRBJ2-1,CASSVWTDNEQFF,TGTGCCAGCAGCGTTTGGACAGACAATGAGCAGTTCTTC
.,.,TRBV27,TRBJ2-7,CASSLSLSSPTEQYF,TGTGCCAGCAGTTTATCCTTGTCCAGCCCGACGGAGCAGTACTTC
TRBD1,few,TRBV4-1,TRBJ1-2,CASSQVYRDRGRGSYGYTF,TGCGCCAGCAGCCAAGTCTACCGGGACAGGGGTAGGGGTAGCTATGGCTACACCTTC
.,.,TRBV11-2,TRBJ1-1,CASRYTGPTAFF,TGTGCCAGCAGATATACCGGACCTACAGCTTTCTTT
.,.,TRBV7-6,TRBJ1-4,CASSLVENEKLFF,TGTGCCAGCAGCTTAGTAGAAAATGAAAAACTGTTTTTT
.,.,TRBV7-9,TRBJ1-4,CASSLVRDEGEKLFF,TGTGCCAGCAGCTTAGTCAGGGACGAGGGTGAAAAACTGTTTTTT
.,few,TRBV29-1,TRBJ2-7,CSVTLYTYSYEQYF,TGCAGCGTGACACTCTACACCTACTCCTACGAGCAGTACTTC
TRBD2,.,TRBV10-2,TRBJ2-3,CASLSNSGYPDTQYF,TGCGCCAGCCTGTCGAATAGCGGGTACCCAGATACGCAGTATTTT
.,.,TRBV27,TRBJ2-1,CASRPGVQFF,TGTGCCAGCAGACCCGGCGTGCAGTTCTTC
.,.,TRBV2,TRBJ1-2,CASRGDVSYGYTF,TGTGCCAGCAGGGGAGACGTATCTTATGGCTACACCTTC
TRBD1,few,TRBV29-1,TRBJ2-7,CSVRSGTDTSEQYF,TGCAGCGTCCGCTCGGGGACAGATACCTCCGAGCAGTACTTC
TRBD1,.,TRBV5-4,TRBJ2-7,CASSLRGPGSYEQYF,TGTGCCAGCAGCTTAAGGGGGCCAGGGTCCTACGAGCAGTACTTC
TRBD2,.,TRBV28,TRBJ2-1,CASSLLAGEGGEQFF,TGTGCCAGCAGTTTACTAGCGGGAGAGGGAGGTGAGCAGTTCTTC
.,.,TRBV10-3,TRBJ2-5,CATQDRQETQYF,TGTGCCACACAGGACCGCCAAGAGACCCAGTACTTC
.,.,TRBV7-2,TRBJ1-1,CASTIRRESTEAFF,TGTGCCAGCACCATACGTCGGGAGTCCACTGAAGCTTTCTTT
.,.,TRBV12-5,TRBJ2-2,CASGFRQGRTGELFF,TGTGCTAGTGGTTTTAGGCAGGGAAGAACCGGGGAGCTGTTTTTT
.,.,TRBV15,TRBJ2-7,CPENREPYEQYF,TGCCCTGAGAACAGGGAACCCTACGAGCAGTACTTC
TRBD1,.,TRBV7-2,TRBJ1-2,CASSSTGGYGYTF,TGTGCCAGCAGCTCGACAGGGGGCTATGGCTACACCTTC
.,.,TRBV5-4,TRBJ2-3,CASSPPGSTDTQYF,TGTGCCAGCAGTCCCCCGGGGAGCACAGATACGCAGTATTTT
.,.,TRBV27,TRBJ2-5,CASSPDEETQYF,TGTGCCAGCAGTCCCGATGAAGAGACCCAGTACTTC
TRBD1,.,TRBV28,TRBJ1-2,CASSLGTGVNYGYTF,TGTGCCAGCAGTTTGGGGACAGGGGTAAACTATGGCTACACCTTC
TRBD2,.,TRBV4-1,TRBJ2-1,CASSQPTTSGRVYEQFF,TGCGCCAGCAGCCAACCGACGACTAGCGGGAGGGTCTATGAGCAGTTCTTC
.,.,TRBV6-5,TRBJ1-2,CASSYSQSLGYTF,TGTGCCAGCAGTTACAGTCAGTCTCTCGGCTACACCTTC
.,.,TRBV14,TRBJ2-7,CASSQVAQGGRYEQYF,TGTGCCAGCAGCCAAGTGGCCCAGGGGGGGCGGTACGAGCAGTACTTC
TRBD2,.,TRBV9,TRBJ2-7,CASSETGLAGGYEQYF,TGTGCCAGCAGCGAGACAGGACTAGCGGGAGGATACGAGCAGTACTTC
.,.,TRBV5-4,TRBJ1-2,CASSLASDYGYTF,TGTGCCAGCAGCTTGGCCTCCGACTATGGCTACACCTTC
.,.,TRBV5-4,TRBJ2-1,CASSSTYPRLNEQFF,TGTGCCAGCAGCTCGACTTACCCGAGGCTCAATGAGCAGTTCTTC
.,.,TRBV5-6,TRBJ2-7,CASRGDGSYEQYF,TGTGCCAGCAGGGGGGACGGCTCCTACGAGCAGTACTTC
.,.,TRBV7-9,TRBJ2-5,CASMGGLEVQETQYF,TGTGCCAGCATGGGGGGGCTCGAAGTCCAAGAGACCCAGTACTTC
TRBD1,.,TRBV19,TRBJ1-2,CASTYRGQGYTF,TGTGCCAGTACTTACAGGGGGCAAGGCTACACCTTC
TRBD2,.,TRBV15,TRBJ2-1,CATSRGPGLAGWEQFF,TGTGCCACCAGCAGAGGTCCGGGGCTAGCGGGATGGGAGCAGTTCTTC
TRBD1,few,TRBV4-1,TRBJ2-7,CASSQGSDRITYEQYF,TGCGCCAGCAGCCAAGGATCGGACAGGATAACCTACGAGCAGTACTTC